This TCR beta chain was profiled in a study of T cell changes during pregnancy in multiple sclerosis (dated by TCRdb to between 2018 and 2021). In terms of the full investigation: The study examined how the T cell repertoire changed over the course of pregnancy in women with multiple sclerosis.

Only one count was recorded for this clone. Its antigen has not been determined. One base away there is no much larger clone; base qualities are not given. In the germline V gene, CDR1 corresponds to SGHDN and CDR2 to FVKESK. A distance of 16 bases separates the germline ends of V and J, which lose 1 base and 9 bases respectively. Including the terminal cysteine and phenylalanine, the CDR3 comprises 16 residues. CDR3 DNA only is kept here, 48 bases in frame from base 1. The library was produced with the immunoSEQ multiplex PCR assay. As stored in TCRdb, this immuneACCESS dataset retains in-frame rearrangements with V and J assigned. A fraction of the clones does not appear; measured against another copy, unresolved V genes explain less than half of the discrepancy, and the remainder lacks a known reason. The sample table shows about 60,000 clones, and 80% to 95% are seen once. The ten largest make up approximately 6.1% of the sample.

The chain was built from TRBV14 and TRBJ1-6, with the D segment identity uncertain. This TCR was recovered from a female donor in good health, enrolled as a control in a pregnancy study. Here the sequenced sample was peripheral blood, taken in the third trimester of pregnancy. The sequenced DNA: TGTGCCAGCAGCCAAGCTCCGCCGGGAACTGGTTCACCCCTCCACTTT. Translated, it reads CASSQAPPGTGSPLHF.